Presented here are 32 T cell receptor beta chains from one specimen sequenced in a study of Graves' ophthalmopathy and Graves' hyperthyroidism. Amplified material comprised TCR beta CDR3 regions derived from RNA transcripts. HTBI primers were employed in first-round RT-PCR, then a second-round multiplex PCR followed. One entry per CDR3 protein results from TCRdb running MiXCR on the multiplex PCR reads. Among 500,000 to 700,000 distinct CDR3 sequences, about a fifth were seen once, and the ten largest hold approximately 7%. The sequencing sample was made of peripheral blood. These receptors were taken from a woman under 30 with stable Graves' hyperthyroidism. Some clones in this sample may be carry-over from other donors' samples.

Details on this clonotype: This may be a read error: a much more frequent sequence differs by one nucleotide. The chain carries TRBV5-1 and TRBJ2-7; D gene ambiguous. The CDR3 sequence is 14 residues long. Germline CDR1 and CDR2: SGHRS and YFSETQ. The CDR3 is CVSSSPPRSYEQYF. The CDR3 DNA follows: TGCGTCAGCAGCTCGCCACCTCGTTCCTACGAGCAGTACTTC.

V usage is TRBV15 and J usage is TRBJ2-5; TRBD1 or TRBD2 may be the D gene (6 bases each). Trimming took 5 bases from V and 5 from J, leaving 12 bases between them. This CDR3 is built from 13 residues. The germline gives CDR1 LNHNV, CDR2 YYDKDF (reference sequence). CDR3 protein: CATSGGGGETQYF. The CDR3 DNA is TGTGCCACCAGCGGAGGAGGGGGGGAGACCCAGTACTTC.

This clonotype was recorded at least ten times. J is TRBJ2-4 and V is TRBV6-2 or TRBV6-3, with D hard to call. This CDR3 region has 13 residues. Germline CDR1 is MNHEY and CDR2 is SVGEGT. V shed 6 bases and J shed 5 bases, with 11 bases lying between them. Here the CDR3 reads CASRPSPQNIQYF. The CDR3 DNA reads TGTGCCAGCAGGCCCAGCCCCCAAAACATTCAGTACTTC.

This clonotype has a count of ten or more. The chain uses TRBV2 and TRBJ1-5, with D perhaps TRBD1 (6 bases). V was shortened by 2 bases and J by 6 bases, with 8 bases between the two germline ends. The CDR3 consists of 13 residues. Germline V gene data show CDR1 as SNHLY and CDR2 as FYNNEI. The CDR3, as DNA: TGTGCCAGCAGTGAACCAGGGGTTCAGCCCCAGCATTTT. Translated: CASSEPGVQPQHF.

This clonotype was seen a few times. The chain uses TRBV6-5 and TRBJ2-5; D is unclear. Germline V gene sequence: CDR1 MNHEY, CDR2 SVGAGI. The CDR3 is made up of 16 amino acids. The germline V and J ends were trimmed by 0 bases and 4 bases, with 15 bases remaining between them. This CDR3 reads CASSYSVAYRIETQYF. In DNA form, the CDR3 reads TGTGCCAGCAGTTACTCGGTGGCCTACCGGATAGAGACCCAGTACTTC.

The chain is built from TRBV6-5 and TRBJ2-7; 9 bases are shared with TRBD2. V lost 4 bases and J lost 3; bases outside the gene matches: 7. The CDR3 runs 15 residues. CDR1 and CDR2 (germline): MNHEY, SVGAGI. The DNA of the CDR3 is TGTGCCAGCAGTTCGCTAGCGGGGCCCGTCTACGAGCAGTACTTC. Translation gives CASSSLAGPVYEQYF.

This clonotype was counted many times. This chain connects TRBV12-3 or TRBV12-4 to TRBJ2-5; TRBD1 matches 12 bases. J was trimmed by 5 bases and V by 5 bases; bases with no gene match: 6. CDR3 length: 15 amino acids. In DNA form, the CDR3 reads TGTGCCAGCAGTCCCGGGACAGGGGGCGTCGAGACCCAGTACTTC. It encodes CASSPGTGGVETQYF.

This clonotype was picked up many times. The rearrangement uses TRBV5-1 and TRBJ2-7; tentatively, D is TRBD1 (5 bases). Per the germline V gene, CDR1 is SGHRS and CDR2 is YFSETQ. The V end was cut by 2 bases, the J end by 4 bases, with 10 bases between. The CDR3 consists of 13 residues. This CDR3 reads CASSFPRAYEQYF. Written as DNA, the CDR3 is TGCGCCAGCAGCTTCCCCAGGGCGTACGAGCAGTACTTC. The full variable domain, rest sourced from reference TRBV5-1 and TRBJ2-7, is KAGVTQTPRYLIKTRGQQVTLSCSPISGHRSVSWYQQTPGQGLQFLFEYFSETQRNKGNFPGRFSGRQFSNSRSEMNVSTLELGDSALYLCASSFPRAYEQYFGPGTRLTVT.

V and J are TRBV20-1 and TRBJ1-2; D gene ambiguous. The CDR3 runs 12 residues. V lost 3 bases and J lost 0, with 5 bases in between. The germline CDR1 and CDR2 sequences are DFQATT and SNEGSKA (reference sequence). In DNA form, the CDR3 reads TGCAGTGCTAGTCGGCCTAACTATGGCTACACCTTC. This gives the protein CSASRPNYGYTF.

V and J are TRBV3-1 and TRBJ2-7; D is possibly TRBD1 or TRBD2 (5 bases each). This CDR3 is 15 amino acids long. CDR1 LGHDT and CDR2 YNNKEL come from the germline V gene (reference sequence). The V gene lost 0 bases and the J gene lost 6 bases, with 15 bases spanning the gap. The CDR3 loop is CASSQDWGNVREQYF. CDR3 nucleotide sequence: TGTGCCAGCAGCCAAGACTGGGGGAATGTACGCGAGCAGTACTTC.

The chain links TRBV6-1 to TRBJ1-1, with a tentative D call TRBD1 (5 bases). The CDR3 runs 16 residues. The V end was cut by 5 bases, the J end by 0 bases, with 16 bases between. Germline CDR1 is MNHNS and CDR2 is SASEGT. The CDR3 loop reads CASSRRDRFMNTEAFF. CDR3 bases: TGTGCCAGCAGTCGGAGAGACAGATTCATGAACACTGAAGCTTTCTTT.

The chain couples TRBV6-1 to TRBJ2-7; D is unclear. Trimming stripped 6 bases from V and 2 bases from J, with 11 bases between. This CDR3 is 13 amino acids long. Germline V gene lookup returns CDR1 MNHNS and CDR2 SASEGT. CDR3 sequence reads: CASRAFGAYEQYF. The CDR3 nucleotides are TGTGCCAGCAGGGCGTTTGGGGCCTACGAGCAGTACTTC.

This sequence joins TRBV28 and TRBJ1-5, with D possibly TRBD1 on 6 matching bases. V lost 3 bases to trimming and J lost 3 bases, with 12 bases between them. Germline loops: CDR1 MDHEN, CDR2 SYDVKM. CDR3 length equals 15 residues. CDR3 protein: CASSLQGHTNQPQHF. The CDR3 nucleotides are TGTGCCAGCAGTTTGCAGGGGCACACCAATCAGCCCCAGCATTTT.

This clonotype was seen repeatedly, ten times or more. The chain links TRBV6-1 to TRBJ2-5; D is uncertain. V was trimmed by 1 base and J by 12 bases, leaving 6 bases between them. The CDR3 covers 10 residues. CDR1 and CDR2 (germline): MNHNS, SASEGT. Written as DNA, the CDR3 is TGTGCCAGCAGTGAAGGAAGGAAGTACTTC. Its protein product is CASSEGRKYF.

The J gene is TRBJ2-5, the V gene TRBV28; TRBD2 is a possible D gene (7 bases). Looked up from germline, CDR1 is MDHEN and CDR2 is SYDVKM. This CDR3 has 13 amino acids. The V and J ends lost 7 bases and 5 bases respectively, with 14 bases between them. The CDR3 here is CASTEGGPETQYF. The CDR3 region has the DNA TGTGCCAGCACCGAGGGGGGGCCTGAGACCCAGTACTTC.

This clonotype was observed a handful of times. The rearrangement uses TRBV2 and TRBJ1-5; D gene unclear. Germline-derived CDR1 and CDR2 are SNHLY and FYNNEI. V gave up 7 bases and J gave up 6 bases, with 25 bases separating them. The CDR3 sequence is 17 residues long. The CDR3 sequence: CASTLSPGLNPGQPQHF. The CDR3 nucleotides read TGTGCCAGCACTCTCTCACCGGGCCTTAACCCAGGTCAGCCCCAGCATTTT.

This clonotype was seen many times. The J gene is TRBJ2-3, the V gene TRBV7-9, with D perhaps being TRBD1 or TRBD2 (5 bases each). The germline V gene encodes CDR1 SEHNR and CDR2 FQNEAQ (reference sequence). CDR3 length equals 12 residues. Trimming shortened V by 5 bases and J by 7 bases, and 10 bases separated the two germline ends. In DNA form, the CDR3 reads TGTGCCAGCAGCCCGGGGCTTAATACGCAGTATTTT. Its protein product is CASSPGLNTQYF. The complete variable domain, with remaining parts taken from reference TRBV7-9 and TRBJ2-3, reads DTGVSQNPRHKITKRGQNVTFRCDPISEHNRLYWYRQTLGQGPEFLTYFQNEAQLEKSRLLSDRFSAERPKGSFSTLEIQRTEQGDSAMYLCASSPGLNTQYFGPGTRLTVL.

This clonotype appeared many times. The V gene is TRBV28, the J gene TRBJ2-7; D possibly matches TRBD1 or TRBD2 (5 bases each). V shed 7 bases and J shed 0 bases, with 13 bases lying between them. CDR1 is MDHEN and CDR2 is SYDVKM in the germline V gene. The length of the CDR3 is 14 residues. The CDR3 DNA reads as TGTGCCAGCAACAATCCCGGGACCTCCTACGAGCAGTACTTC. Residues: CASNNPGTSYEQYF. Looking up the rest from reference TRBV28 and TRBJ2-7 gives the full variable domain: DVKVTQSSRYLVKRTGEKVFLECVQDMDHENMFWYRQDPGLGLRLIYFSYDVKMKEKGDIPEGYSVSREKKERFSLILESASTNQTSMYLCASNNPGTSYEQYFGPGTRLTVT.

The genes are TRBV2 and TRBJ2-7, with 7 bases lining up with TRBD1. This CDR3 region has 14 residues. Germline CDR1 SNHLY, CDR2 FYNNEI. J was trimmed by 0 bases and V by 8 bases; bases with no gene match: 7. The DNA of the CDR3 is TGTGCCAGCGGGGGACAGCGGAGCTCCTACGAGCAGTACTTC. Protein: CASGGQRSSYEQYF.

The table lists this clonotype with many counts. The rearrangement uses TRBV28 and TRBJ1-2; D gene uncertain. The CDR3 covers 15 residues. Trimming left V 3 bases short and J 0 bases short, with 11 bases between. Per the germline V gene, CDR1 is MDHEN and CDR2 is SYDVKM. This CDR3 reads CASSLRTGTNYGYTF. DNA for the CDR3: TGTGCCAGCAGTTTGCGTACCGGCACTAACTATGGCTACACCTTC.

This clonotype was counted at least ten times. The CDR3 loop is CASSLVGLGGRYGYTF. In DNA, the CDR3 is TGTGCCAGCAGCTTAGTTGGTTTGGGCGGACGGTATGGCTACACCTTC. The chain has TRBV11-2 and TRBJ1-2; D remains unclear. The CDR3 is 16 residues long. The ends were cut back, 1 base at V and 5 bases at J, with 17 bases in the middle. CDR1 SGHAT and CDR2 FQNNGV come from the germline V gene.

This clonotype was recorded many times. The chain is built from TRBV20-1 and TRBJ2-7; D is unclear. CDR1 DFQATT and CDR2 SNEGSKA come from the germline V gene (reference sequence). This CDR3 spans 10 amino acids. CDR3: CRDITYEQYF. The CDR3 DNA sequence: TGCAGAGATATCACCTACGAGCAGTACTTC.

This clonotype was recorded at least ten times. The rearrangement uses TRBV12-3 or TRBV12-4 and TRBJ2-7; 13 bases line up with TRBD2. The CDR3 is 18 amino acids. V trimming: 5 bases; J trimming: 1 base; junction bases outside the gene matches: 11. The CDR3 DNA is TGTGCCAGCAGTCCCAGACATCCACTAGCGGGAGGGTCCTACGAGCAGTACTTC. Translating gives CASSPRHPLAGGSYEQYF.

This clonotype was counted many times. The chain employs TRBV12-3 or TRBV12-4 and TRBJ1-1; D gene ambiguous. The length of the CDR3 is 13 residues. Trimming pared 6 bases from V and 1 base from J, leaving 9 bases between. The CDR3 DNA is TGTGCCAGCAGGGGAGGATGGAACACTGAAGCTTTCTTT. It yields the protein CASRGGWNTEAFF.

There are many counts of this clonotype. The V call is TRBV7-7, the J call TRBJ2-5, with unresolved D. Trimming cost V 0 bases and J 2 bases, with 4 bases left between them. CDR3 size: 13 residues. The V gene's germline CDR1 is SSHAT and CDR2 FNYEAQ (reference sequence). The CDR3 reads CASSLARQETQYF. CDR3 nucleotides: TGTGCCAGCAGCTTAGCTAGGCAAGAGACCCAGTACTTC.

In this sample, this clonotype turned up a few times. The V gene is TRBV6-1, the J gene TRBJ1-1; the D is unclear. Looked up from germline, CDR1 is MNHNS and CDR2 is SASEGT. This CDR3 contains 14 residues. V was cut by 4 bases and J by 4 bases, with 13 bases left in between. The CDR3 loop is CASSGGRWSTEAFF. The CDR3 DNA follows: TGTGCCAGCAGTGGAGGAAGGTGGTCCACTGAAGCTTTCTTT.

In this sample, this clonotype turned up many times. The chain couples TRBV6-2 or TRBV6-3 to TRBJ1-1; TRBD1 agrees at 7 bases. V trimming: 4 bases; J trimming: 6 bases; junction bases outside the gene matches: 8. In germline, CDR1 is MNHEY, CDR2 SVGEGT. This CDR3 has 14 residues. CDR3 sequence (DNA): TGTGCCAGCAGTTCGGGACAGCCGCCTGCTGAAGCTTTCTTT. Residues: CASSSGQPPAEAFF.

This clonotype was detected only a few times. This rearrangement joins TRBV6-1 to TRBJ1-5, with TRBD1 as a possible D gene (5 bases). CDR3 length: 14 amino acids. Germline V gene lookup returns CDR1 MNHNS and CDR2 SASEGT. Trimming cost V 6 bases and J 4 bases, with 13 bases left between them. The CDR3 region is CASRGPGPNQPQHF. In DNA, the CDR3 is TGTGCCAGCAGGGGACCGGGACCTAATCAGCCCCAGCATTTT.

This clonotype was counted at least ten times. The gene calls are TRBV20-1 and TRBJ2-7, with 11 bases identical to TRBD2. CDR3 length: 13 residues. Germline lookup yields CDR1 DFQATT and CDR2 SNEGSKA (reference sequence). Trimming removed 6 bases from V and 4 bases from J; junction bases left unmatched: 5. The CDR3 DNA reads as TGCAGTGCCGGGACTAGCGGATATTACGAGCAGTACTTC. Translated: CSAGTSGYYEQYF.

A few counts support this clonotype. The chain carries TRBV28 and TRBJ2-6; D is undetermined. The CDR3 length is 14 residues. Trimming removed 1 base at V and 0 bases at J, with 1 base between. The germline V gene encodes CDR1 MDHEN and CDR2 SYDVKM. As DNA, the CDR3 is TGTGCCAGCAGTTTATTCTCTGGGGCCAACGTCCTGACTTTC. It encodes CASSLFSGANVLTF.

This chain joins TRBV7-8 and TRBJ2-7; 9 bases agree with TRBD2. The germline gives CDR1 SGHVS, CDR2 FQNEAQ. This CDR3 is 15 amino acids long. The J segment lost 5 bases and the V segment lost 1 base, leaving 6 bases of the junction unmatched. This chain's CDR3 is CASSLVAGDRNEQYF. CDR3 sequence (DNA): TGTGCCAGCAGCTTAGTAGCGGGAGATCGGAACGAGCAGTACTTC. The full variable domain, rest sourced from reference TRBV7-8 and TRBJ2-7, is GAGVSQSPRYKVAKRGQDVALRCDPISGHVSLFWYQQALGQGPEFLTYFQNEAQLDKSGLPSDRFFAERPEGSVSTLKIQRTQQEDSAVYLCASSLVAGDRNEQYFGPGTRLTVT.

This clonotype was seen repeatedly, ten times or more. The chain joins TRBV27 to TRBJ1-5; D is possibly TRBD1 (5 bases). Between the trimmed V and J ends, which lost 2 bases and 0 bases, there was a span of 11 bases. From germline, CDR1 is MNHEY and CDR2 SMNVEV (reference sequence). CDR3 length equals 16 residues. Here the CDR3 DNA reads TGTGCCAGCAGTTTAAGCGCGGGGGTTAGCAATCAGCCCCAGCATTTT. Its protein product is CASSLSAGVSNQPQHF.